Following are 3 T cell receptor beta chains from one sample sequenced in a study of early T cells in non-severe SARS-CoV-2 infection. TCRdb processed the 5' RACE reads anew with MiXCR; each CDR3 protein has one entry. The sample lists about 60,000 distinct CDR3 sequences; roughly a fifth were seen once. Material: whole blood, obtained at baseline. The origin of the receptors is an adult who was a healthcare worker with PCR-confirmed SARS-CoV-2 infection or an uninfected control (not recorded which).

In this sample, this clonotype turned up a few times. This chain uses TRBV9 with TRBJ1-1; D gene uncertain. Germline CDR1 and CDR2: SGDLS and YYNGEE. This CDR3 contains 15 residues. Trimming removed 4 bases at V and 1 base at J, with 14 bases between. In nucleotides, the CDR3 is TGTGCCAGCAGCTTTAGTCACACTCAGAACACTGAAGCTTTCTTT. Its protein product is CASSFSHTQNTEAFF. The entire variable domain, with the rest obtained from reference TRBV9 and TRBJ1-1, is as follows: DSGVTQTPKHLITATGQRVTLRCSPRSGDLSVYWYQQSLDQGLQFLIQYYNGEERAKGNILERFSAQQFPDLHSELNLSSLELGDSALYFCASSFSHTQNTEAFFGQGTRLTVV.

The chain has TRBV19 and TRBJ2-7; D not certain. CDR3 length equals 14 residues. Trimming stripped 11 bases from V and 2 bases from J, with 19 bases between. Germline V gives CDR1 LNHDA, CDR2 SQIVND (reference sequence). CDR3 sequence (DNA): TGTGCCTGCCATCGGCGAGGTGCTCCCTACGAGCAGTACTTC. As protein: CACHRRGAPYEQYF.

CDR3 residues: CATHERNSDHEETQYF. DNA of the CDR3: TGTGCCACCCATGAGCGGAATTCGGACCATGAAGAGACCCAGTACTTC. The chain carries TRBV24-1 and TRBJ2-5; D possibly corresponds to TRBD2 (5 bases). Germline values: CDR1 KGHDR, CDR2 SFDVKD. V lost 9 bases and J 3 bases, leaving 22 bases between the germline ends. This CDR3 contains 16 residues.